This T cell receptor (beta chain) was found in a study of Ad26.COV2.S vaccination and SARS-CoV-2 variants. Across the whole study: Donor was one of the participants in the Ad26.COV2.S arm of the COV1001 trial. Ad26.COV2.S was injected intramuscularly once or twice, 56 days apart.

Treatment here: some 19 received Ad26.COV2.S at low or high dose, single or two shots; 5 received placebo; per-sample allocation not given. All samples were drawn on day 63, counting from the first vaccine or placebo injection. Notes on this clone: The antigen is undetermined.

Study-wide results and limits: Relative to placebo recipients, vaccine recipients exhibited elevated spike-specific TCR breadth. Vaccine and placebo recipients had comparable breadth of non-spike TCRs.

Some clones are missing from TCRdb's copy, which holds only in-frame ones; the method was immunoSEQ multiplex PCR. The table has roughly 330,000 clones, about 90% seen once; the top ten hold roughly 6%. V shed 5 bases and J shed 4 bases, with 14 bases lying between them. This CDR3 has 15 amino acids. Germline-derived CDR1 and CDR2 are SGHNT and YENEEA. Here the sequenced sample was peripheral blood, taken in a trial of Ad26.COV2.S vaccine versus placebo. This chain links TRBV11-3 with TRBJ2-2; D call uncertain. This receptor was obtained from a person aged 18 to 65 who received the Ad26.COV2.S COVID-19 vaccine or a placebo. The CDR3 DNA sequence: TGTGCCAGCAGCCCTGGCCCGCCGGGCACCGGGGAGCTGTTTTTT. Amino acid sequence: CASSPGPPGTGELFF. The complete variable domain, with remaining parts taken from reference TRBV11-3 and TRBJ2-2, reads EAGVVQSPRYKIIEKKQPVAFWCNPISGHNTLYWYLQNLGQGPELLIRYENEEAVDDSQLPKDRFSAERLKGVDSTLKIQPAELGDSAVYLCASSPGPPGTGELFFGEGSRLTVL.